Below, 24 T cell receptor beta chains from the same sample are listed, as sequenced in a study of blood T cell repertoires in COVID-19. Produced via immunoSEQ multiplex PCR; TCRdb's table is partial and in-frame only. Of 50,000 to 65,000 clones listed, more than 85% are singletons. The sequencing sample was made of peripheral blood. These receptors all come from a man between 70 and 80 years old with acute or convalescent COVID-19.

V and J are TRBV12-3 or TRBV12-4 and TRBJ1-1; D might be TRBD1 (6 bases). V was cut by 6 bases and J by 9 bases, with 14 bases left in between. This CDR3 region has 12 residues. This CDR3 is CASSSDRPKAFF. The CDR3 coding sequence is TGTGCCAGCAGCTCGGACAGACCTAAAGCTTTCTTT.

The table lists this clone with a count of one. DNA of the CDR3: TGTGCCACCAGCAGAGTGACGAGAGGGCTAGGGCAGTTCTTC. Its protein is CATSRVTRGLGQFF. The chain has TRBV15 and TRBJ2-1; maybe TRBD2 (5 bases). The CDR3 covers 14 residues. V was pared by 1 base and J by 12 bases, with 16 bases between. Germline-derived CDR1 and CDR2 are LNHNV and YYDKDF (reference sequence).

The V call is TRBV6-6, the J call TRBJ2-3, with 7 bases fitting TRBD1. The CDR3 totals 13 residues. Trimming took 5 bases from V and 1 from J; bases not matched to a gene: 0. CDR1 and CDR2 (germline): MNHNY, SVGAGI (reference sequence). The CDR3 region has the DNA TGTGCCAGCAGTCAGGGGGGCACAGATACGCAGTATTTT. Protein: CASSQGGTDTQYF.

The chain couples TRBV9 to TRBJ2-5; TRBD1 agrees at 8 bases. Trimming at V came to 0 bases and at J to 1 base, leaving 5 bases not matched to a gene. This CDR3 has 16 residues. The germline V gene encodes CDR1 SGDLS and CDR2 YYNGEE. CDR3 protein: CASSVALGQGQETQYF. In nucleotides, the CDR3 is TGTGCCAGCAGCGTAGCTTTAGGACAGGGCCAAGAGACCCAGTACTTC.

The V gene is TRBV7-2, the J gene TRBJ1-4, with D uncertain. The ends were cut back, 2 bases at V and 7 bases at J, with 8 bases in the middle. The CDR3 consists of 13 residues. Germline CDR1 and CDR2: SGHTA and FQGNSA. The CDR3 DNA reads as TGTGCCAGCAGCTTATTTCGGGTTGAAAAACTGTTTTTT. Translated, it gives CASSLFRVEKLFF.

This rearrangement joins TRBV3-1 (or the pseudogene TRBV3-2) to TRBJ2-7; 8 bases map to TRBD2. Per the germline V gene, CDR1 is LGHDT and CDR2 is YNNKEL (reference sequence). The CDR3 extends over 14 amino acids. V lost 4 bases and J lost 2; bases outside the gene matches: 4. CDR3 amino acids: CASSLTSGPYEQYF. CDR3 coding DNA: TGTGCCAGCAGCCTAACTAGCGGACCCTACGAGCAGTACTTC.

The rearrangement links TRBV9 to TRBJ2-7; D may be TRBD1 (6 bases). V lost 3 bases, J lost 2 bases, and 12 bases lay in between. The CDR3 sequence is 14 residues long. Germline CDR1 SGDLS, CDR2 YYNGEE. As DNA, the CDR3 is TGTGCCAGCAGCGCCAGGGACAACGCCTACGAGCAGTACTTC. Translating gives CASSARDNAYEQYF.

V usage is TRBV5-4 and J usage is TRBJ1-6, with TRBD1 as a possible D gene (5 bases). V lost 5 bases, J lost 6 bases, and 15 bases lay in between. CDR3 length equals 15 residues. The germline V gene has CDR1 SGHNT and CDR2 YYREEE (reference sequence). DNA for the CDR3: TGTGCCAGCAGTGGGCCTACGACAGCTAATTCACCCCTCCACTTT. Encoded protein: CASSGPTTANSPLHF.

This sequence joins TRBV2 and TRBJ1-6, with D tentatively TRBD1 (6 bases). The CDR3 has 14 amino acids. Trimming pared 5 bases from V and 7 bases from J, leaving 12 bases between. CDR1 and CDR2 from the germline V gene are SNHLY and FYNNEI. The DNA for the CDR3 is TGTGCCAGCAGTATCCAGGGGCCAAATTCACCCCTCCACTTT. Translation gives CASSIQGPNSPLHF.

The genes are TRBV5-1 and TRBJ1-2, with D uncertain. CDR1 is SGHRS and CDR2 is YFSETQ in the germline V gene. V was pared by 5 bases and J by 3 bases, with 8 bases between. CDR3 length: 12 residues. The CDR3 DNA reads TGCGCCAGCAGGGATGAGGACTATGGCTACACCTTC. Protein product: CASRDEDYGYTF.

This clone was detected once. The chain combines TRBV7-9 with TRBJ1-2; D uncertain. The CDR3 extends over 12 amino acids. V was clipped by 7 bases and J by 0 bases, with 6 bases between them. CDR1 is SEHNR, CDR2 FQNEAQ, per germline (reference sequence). The CDR3 nucleotides are TGTGCCAGCACTTATTCTAACTATGGCTACACCTTC. Translation: CASTYSNYGYTF.

The chain has TRBV2 and TRBJ1-4, with D perhaps TRBD1 (5 bases). The V gene's germline CDR1 is SNHLY and CDR2 FYNNEI. This CDR3 is 15 amino acids long. Trimming shortened V by 7 bases and J by 3 bases, and 15 bases separated the two germline ends. CDR3 in amino acids: CASMGAGLANEKLFF. CDR3 coding DNA: TGTGCCAGCATGGGTGCGGGGCTGGCTAATGAAAAACTGTTTTTT.

The V and J genes are TRBV29-1 and TRBJ1-4; TRBD1 agrees at 7 bases. Germline trimming cut 7 bases from V and 1 base from J; bases unmatched to any gene: 6. The CDR3 extends over 14 amino acids. Germline V lookup: CDR1 SQVTM, CDR2 ANQGSEA. CDR3 region: CSARTGRTNEKLFF. In DNA, the CDR3 is TGCAGCGCTAGGACAGGTCGAACTAATGAAAAACTGTTTTTT.

The chain joins TRBV19 to TRBJ2-1; D perhaps matches TRBD1 (6 bases). V lost 10 bases to trimming and J lost 1 base, with 20 bases between them. Looked up from germline, CDR1 is LNHDA and CDR2 is SQIVND (reference sequence). The CDR3 runs to 16 residues. The CDR3 DNA reads TGTGCCACCAAAAGGACAGCCCTAGGATCCTACAATGAGCAGTTCTTC. Translation gives CATKRTALGSYNEQFF. The variable domain in full, with the rest retrieved from reference TRBV19 and TRBJ2-1, is DGGITQSPKYLFRKEGQNVTLSCEQNLNHDAMYWYRQDPGQGLRLIYYSQIVNDFQKGDIAEGYSVSREKKESFPLTVTSAQKNPTAFYLCATKRTALGSYNEQFFGPGTRLTVL.

The chain is built from TRBV19 and TRBJ2-1; D gene unclear. V lost 0 bases to trimming and J lost 6 bases, with 9 bases between them. Germline V gene lookup returns CDR1 LNHDA and CDR2 SQIVND (reference sequence). This CDR3 spans 14 amino acids. DNA of the CDR3: TGTGCCAGTAGTATAGACTCCCCAGGCAATGAGCAGTTCTTC. This gives the protein CASSIDSPGNEQFF.

The V gene is TRBV6-6, the J gene TRBJ2-5; D is possibly TRBD1 (6 bases). Trimming removed 5 bases from V and 4 bases from J, with 8 bases in between. The CDR3 runs 12 residues. Germline CDR1 and CDR2: MNHNY and SVGAGI (reference sequence). The CDR3 sequence: CASSGDIETQYF. CDR3 coding DNA: TGTGCCAGCAGTGGGGACATAGAGACCCAGTACTTC.

The V and J genes are TRBV11-2 and TRBJ2-3; D might be TRBD2 (5 bases). This CDR3 is built from 13 residues. Deletions cut 6 bases from V and 6 bases from J, with 13 bases between. CDR1 is SGHAT and CDR2 is FQNNGV in the germline V gene. The CDR3 sequence: CASRRSGSDTQYF. The CDR3 nucleotides read TGTGCCAGCAGACGAAGCGGTTCGGATACGCAGTATTTT.

This chain connects TRBV27 to TRBJ2-1; 11 nucleotides match TRBD2. CDR3 length: 17 residues. V shed 5 bases and J 8 bases; nucleotides not matched to a gene: 14. CDR1 and CDR2 (germline): MNHEY, SMNVEV (reference sequence). The CDR3 spells CASSGDPVLAGEHEQFF. The DNA for the CDR3 is TGTGCCAGCAGTGGGGATCCCGTACTAGCGGGAGAGCATGAGCAGTTCTTC.

The chain links TRBV19 to TRBJ1-3; D uncertain. The CDR3 is made up of 14 amino acids. Germline-derived CDR1 and CDR2 are LNHDA and SQIVND (reference sequence). Trimming took off 6 bases at V and 0 bases at J, with 9 bases between the two ends. The CDR3 nucleotides read TGTGCCAGTAGCCCACAGCTCTCTGGAAACACCATATATTTT. This encodes CASSPQLSGNTIYF.

The gene calls are TRBV7-9 and TRBJ1-1; TRBD1 agrees at 11 bases. This CDR3 is built from 15 residues. With 5 bases clipped from V and 3 bases from J, the junction kept 5 bases outside the gene matches. The V gene's germline CDR1 is SEHNR and CDR2 FQNEAQ (reference sequence). The CDR3 DNA sequence: TGTGCCAGCAGCGCCGGGACAGGGGGTTACACTGAAGCTTTCTTT. Translation gives CASSAGTGGYTEAFF.

J is TRBJ2-2 and V is TRBV7-3; 9 nucleotides match TRBD2. Germline V gene data show CDR1 as SGHTA and CDR2 as FQGTGA. V lost 2 bases to trimming and J lost 5 bases; unmatched junction nucleotides: 6. CDR3 size: 16 residues. The CDR3 sequence: CASSLGGRAGTGELFF. CDR3 bases: TGTGCCAGCAGCTTAGGCGGGAGGGCCGGGACCGGGGAGCTGTTTTTT. Variable domain in full (rest from reference TRBV7-3 and TRBJ2-2): GAGVSQTPSNKVTEKGKYVELRCDPISGHTALYWYRQSLGQGPEFLIYFQGTGAADDSGLPNDRFFAVRPEGSVSTLKIQRTERGDSAVYLCASSLGGRAGTGELFFGEGSRLTVL.

The rearrangement joins TRBV19 to TRBJ2-3; 15 positions agree with TRBD2. The CDR3 contains 16 residues. Trimming cost V 8 bases and J 3 bases; bases outside gene matches: 6. Per germline, CDR1 LNHDA and CDR2 SQIVND (reference sequence). CDR3 amino acids: CASPGLAGGRTDTQYF. In DNA form, the CDR3 reads TGTGCCAGTCCGGGACTAGCGGGGGGTCGTACAGATACGCAGTATTTT.

This clone was seen just once. The genes are TRBV5-1 and TRBJ2-7, with D possibly TRBD2 on 8 matching bases. Germline CDR1 and CDR2: SGHRS and YFSETQ. The CDR3 sequence is 15 residues long. V was shortened by 3 bases and J by 7 bases, with 20 bases between the two germline ends. The CDR3 nucleotides read TGCGCCAGCAGCTCCGGCGGGGGGACAGTGGAAGAGCAGTACTTC. Amino acids: CASSSGGGTVEEQYF.

In this sample, this clone turned up once. The chain uses TRBV6-5 and TRBJ2-1; TRBD2 is a possible D gene (6 bases). The V end lost 5 bases, the J end lost 5 bases, and 10 bases lay between the germline ends. There are 13 residues in the CDR3. Germline V gene lookup returns CDR1 MNHEY and CDR2 SVGAGI. The CDR3 protein is CASSRLAHNEQFF. The CDR3 DNA reads as TGTGCCAGCAGTAGGCTAGCGCACAATGAGCAGTTCTTC.